Below, 22 T cell receptor beta chains from the same sample are listed, as sequenced in a study of PD-1 blockade in classical Hodgkin lymphoma. Described time point: cycle 4 day 1 (C4D1), after more than five weeks of nivolumab. Patients all relapsed after autologous stem cell transplantation, and there was variation in brentuximab vedotin exposure. TCRdb's copy holds only in-frame clones and misses some; the assay was immunoSEQ multiplex PCR. The data hold tens of thousands of clones, with over 70% observed a single time. The sample consisted of peripheral blood mononuclear cells (PBMCs), taken before the fourth cycle of nivolumab. Receptors originate from a human donor with classical Hodgkin lymphoma.

The V and J genes are TRBV7-3 and TRBJ2-1; either TRBD1 or TRBD2 may supply D (6 bases each). Germline V CDR1 and CDR2: SGHTA, FQGTGA. This CDR3 contains 12 residues. V shed 3 bases and J shed 10 bases, with 10 bases lying between them. The DNA for the CDR3 is TGTGCCAGCAGCTTCCGGAGGGGGGAGCAGTTCTTC. This sequence encodes CASSFRRGEQFF.

The rearrangement joins TRBV19 to TRBJ2-3, with a tentative D call TRBD1 (5 bases). V lost 10 bases and J lost 2, with 16 bases in between. The germline gives CDR1 LNHDA, CDR2 SQIVND (reference sequence). The CDR3 covers 14 residues. This CDR3 reads CATSRRQPTDTQYF. Here the CDR3 DNA reads TGTGCCACCTCTCGCAGACAGCCCACAGATACGCAGTATTTT.

This clone has a handful of counts. This chain connects TRBV30 to TRBJ1-2, with D maybe TRBD1 (5 bases). This CDR3 contains 13 residues. The V and J ends lost 2 bases and 2 bases respectively, with 9 bases between them. The germline CDR1 and CDR2 sequences are GTSNPN and SVGIG (reference sequence). CDR3 nucleotides: TGTGCCTGGAGTCGTCCAGGGAACTATGGCTACACCTTC. It codes for CAWSRPGNYGYTF.

This clone was seen only once. The chain carries TRBV2 and TRBJ2-4; possibly TRBD1 or TRBD2 for D (5 bases each). Trimming pared 1 base from V and 2 bases from J, leaving 12 bases between. The V gene's germline CDR1 is SNHLY and CDR2 FYNNEI. This CDR3 region has 16 residues. In DNA, the CDR3 is TGTGCCAGCAGTGAAGGGGTAGAGGGGTCCAAAAACATTCAGTACTTC. Its translation: CASSEGVEGSKNIQYF.

The chain employs TRBV5-8 and TRBJ1-2, with a tentative D call TRBD1 (6 bases). The V end lost 2 bases, the J end lost 12 bases, and 20 bases lay between the germline ends. This CDR3 spans 14 amino acids. Germline-derived CDR1 and CDR2 are SGHTS and YDEGEE. CDR3 protein: CASSFHTGTNINTF. The CDR3 DNA reads TGTGCCAGCAGCTTTCACACCGGGACAAATATAAACACCTTC.

The chain couples TRBV7-2 to TRBJ2-7; TRBD2 might be the D (6 bases). Looked up from germline, CDR1 is SGHTA and CDR2 is FQGNSA. With 5 bases removed from V and 7 bases from J, the gap between germline ends came to 15 bases. This CDR3 is 13 amino acids long. CDR3 DNA: TGTGCCAGCAGCCATCCGGGACTCGGGGAGCAGTACTTC. Amino acids: CASSHPGLGEQYF.

Regarding this clone: Germline and junction disagree at one end, which may indicate a read error. The chain carries TRBV7-7 and TRBJ1-1; D not certain. CDR3 length: 13 residues. Per germline, CDR1 SSHAT and CDR2 FNYEAQ (reference sequence). Here the CDR3 DNA reads TGTGCTAGCAGCTTAGCGCTGAACACTGAAGCTTTCTTT. This gives the protein CASSLALNTEAFF.

This chain uses TRBV28 with TRBJ2-7; TRBD1 agrees at 7 bases. CDR3 length: 13 residues. Germline trimming cut 7 bases from V and 4 bases from J; bases unmatched to any gene: 7. The V gene's germline CDR1 is MDHEN and CDR2 SYDVKM. The CDR3 here is CASTGRGLYEQYF. The CDR3 bases are TGTGCCAGCACTGGCAGGGGGTTGTACGAGCAGTACTTC.

The V and J genes are TRBV2 and TRBJ2-7, with D perhaps matching TRBD1 (6 bases). Per the germline V gene, CDR1 is SNHLY and CDR2 is FYNNEI. The CDR3 consists of 16 residues. With 3 bases removed from V and 3 bases from J, the gap between germline ends came to 18 bases. Written as DNA, the CDR3 is TGTGCCAGCAGTGAGGGGGCGACTACCTCGGGCTACGAGCAGTACTTC. Protein: CASSEGATTSGYEQYF.

This clone occurred a few times. This chain joins TRBV21-1 and TRBJ2-1; TRBD1, as called in the table, went unchecked against the DNA. TRBV21-1 is marked as a pseudogene. CDR3 length equals 17 residues. This chain's CDR3 is CASSKARRDREHNEQFF. The CDR3, as DNA: TGTGCCAGCAGCAAAGCCCGAAGGGACAGGGAACATAATGAGCAGTTCTTC.

This chain uses TRBV18 with TRBJ1-2; 7 positions match TRBD1. Trimming removed 8 bases from V and 5 bases from J; junction bases left unmatched: 11. The CDR3 contains 14 residues. Germline V gene sequence: CDR1 KGHSH, CDR2 LQKENI. DNA of the CDR3: TGTGCCAGCCCAAGGGGGCAGGGGAATTATGGCTACACCTTC. This gives the protein CASPRGQGNYGYTF.

The chain combines TRBV7-9 with TRBJ1-1; a weak D match, TRBD1 (5 bases). Germline loops: CDR1 SEHNR, CDR2 FQNEAQ (reference sequence). Trimming stripped 4 bases from V and 0 bases from J, with 18 bases between. CDR3 size: 17 residues. The CDR3 DNA reads as TGTGCCAGCAGCTCTACAGGCCTCAGCGGGGTGAACACTGAAGCTTTCTTT. Its protein is CASSSTGLSGVNTEAFF.

The chain couples TRBV6-4 to TRBJ2-7; 9 bases line up with TRBD1. Trimming cost V 10 bases and J 6 bases; bases outside gene matches: 7. The CDR3 is 12 residues long. Germline assignment: CDR1 MRHNA and CDR2 SNTAGT. CDR3 region: CAITGQGSEQYF. In DNA form, the CDR3 reads TGTGCCATAACGGGACAGGGTAGCGAGCAGTACTTC.

The chain is built from TRBV7-2 and TRBJ1-5; no clear D gene. V was trimmed by 3 bases and J by 2 bases, leaving 8 bases between them. The germline gives CDR1 SGHTA, CDR2 FQGNSA. This CDR3 comprises 14 residues. CDR3 in DNA: TGTGCCAGCAGCTTTAACCCAGGCAATCAGCCCCAGCATTTT. This sequence encodes CASSFNPGNQPQHF.

This clone was observed once. This chain connects TRBV5-6 to TRBJ1-4; no reliable D call. Per the germline V gene, CDR1 is SGHDT and CDR2 is YYEEEE. V was cut by 4 bases and J by 2 bases, with 12 bases left in between. The CDR3 loop spans 15 amino acids. The CDR3 nucleotides are TGTGCCAGCAGCCCAGTACATACGACTAATGAAAAACTGTTTTTT. Protein product: CASSPVHTTNEKLFF.

The chain combines TRBV5-4 with TRBJ2-1, with 7 bases fitting TRBD1. The V gene end was trimmed by 0 bases and the J gene end by 6 bases; junction bases not matched to a gene: 6. This CDR3 has 15 amino acids. The V gene's germline CDR1 is SGHNT and CDR2 YYREEE (reference sequence). CDR3 in amino acids: CASSLEGARFNEQFF. The CDR3 DNA sequence: TGTGCCAGCAGCTTGGAGGGGGCGAGGTTCAATGAGCAGTTCTTC.

The chain carries TRBV7-2 and TRBJ1-1, with a tentative D call TRBD1 (6 bases). The V end was cut by 5 bases, the J end by 3 bases, with 19 bases between. Germline V gives CDR1 SGHTA, CDR2 FQGNSA. The CDR3 sequence is 16 residues long. Here the CDR3 reads CASSPPLGAGDTEAFF. In nucleotides, the CDR3 is TGTGCCAGCAGCCCCCCGTTGGGGGCGGGGGACACTGAAGCTTTCTTT.

On this clone itself: A single base is all that separates this from a far larger clone, so a read error is likely. This same CDR3 is encoded by further DNA sequences in the sample. The V gene is TRBV10-2, the J gene TRBJ1-5, with D hard to call. The V end was cut by 0 bases, the J end by 0 bases, with 9 bases between. Germline-derived CDR1 and CDR2 are WSHSY and SAAADI. This CDR3 is 16 amino acids long. Here the CDR3 DNA reads TGCGCCAGCAGTGAGTCGCCCGGGAATAGCAATCAGCCCCAGCATTTT. Translated, it gives CASSESPGNSNQPQHF.

This clone is a singleton in its sample. The chain links TRBV28 to TRBJ1-3; possibly TRBD1 for D (5 bases). Deletions cut 4 bases from V and 0 bases from J, with 7 bases between. CDR3 length: 14 amino acids. Per the germline V gene, CDR1 is MDHEN and CDR2 is SYDVKM. The CDR3 DNA is TGTGCCAGCAGTTCCGGGACCTCTGGAAACACCATATATTTT. Its translation: CASSSGTSGNTIYF.

The rearrangement links TRBV28 to TRBJ2-7; 11 bases match TRBD1. This CDR3 is 16 amino acids long. The germline gives CDR1 MDHEN, CDR2 SYDVKM. V lost 4 bases to trimming and J lost 4 bases; unmatched junction nucleotides: 9. This CDR3 reads CASSSLRGQGVYEQYF. As DNA, the CDR3 is TGTGCCAGCAGTTCCCTTCGGGGACAGGGGGTATACGAGCAGTACTTC.

The chain links TRBV7-9 to TRBJ2-7; TRBD2 might be the D (7 bases). The CDR3 covers 14 residues. Germline V gene lookup returns CDR1 SEHNR and CDR2 FQNEAQ (reference sequence). The V gene lost 3 bases and the J gene lost 2 bases, with 11 bases spanning the gap. CDR3 DNA sequence: TGTGCCAGCAGCTTCGGGGGGCCGGCCTACGAGCAGTACTTC. Translating gives CASSFGGPAYEQYF.

This clone was counted between two and nine times. V is TRBV28 and J is TRBJ2-1, with 10 bases lining up with TRBD2. In germline, CDR1 is MDHEN, CDR2 SYDVKM. V shed 7 bases, J shed 2 bases, and the junction held 5 bases outside the gene matches. This CDR3 is built from 15 residues. The chain's CDR3 is CASTLSGGTYNEQFF. In DNA form, the CDR3 reads TGTGCCAGCACCCTTAGCGGGGGGACCTACAATGAGCAGTTCTTC.